The 24 T cell receptor beta chains given below trace back to one sample, sequenced in a study of T cells in Graves' hyperthyroidism and ophthalmopathy. TCR beta CDR3 region amplification was performed from RNA transcripts. The study used the HTBI primer set for a first-round RT-PCR of the TCR CDR3. TCRdb fed the multiplex PCR reads into MiXCR, producing one record per CDR3 protein. The data hold about 350,000 distinct CDR3 sequences, with about 15% observed a single time. Sequencing was performed on blood. All receptors derive from a young woman with Graves' hyperthyroidism.

This clonotype was counted between two and nine times. The V call is TRBV19, the J call TRBJ2-2; D gene unclear. Germline V CDR1 and CDR2: LNHDA, SQIVND (reference sequence). V gave up 3 bases and J gave up 5 bases, with 10 bases separating them. The CDR3 contains 14 residues. In DNA form, the CDR3 reads TGTGCCAGTAGTATTTTTAGTAAGACCGGGGAGCTGTTTTTT. Residues: CASSIFSKTGELFF. Using reference TRBV19 and TRBJ2-2 for the parts outside the CDR3, the full variable domain is DGGITQSPKYLFRKEGQNVTLSCEQNLNHDAMYWYRQDPGQGLRLIYYSQIVNDFQKGDIAEGYSVSREKKESFPLTVTSAQKNPTAFYLCASSIFSKTGELFFGEGSRLTVL.

With respect to this clonotype: This may arise from a read error, as a much more abundant clone is one base away. This rearrangement joins TRBV28 to TRBJ1-1, with D possibly TRBD1 on 6 matching bases. Germline loops: CDR1 MDHEN, CDR2 SYDVKM. The CDR3 runs 13 residues. The CDR3 DNA sequence: TGTGTCAGCAGTATTCAGGGGTTTACTGAAGCTTTCTTT. Translation gives CVSSIQGFTEAFF.

This clonotype was detected ten times or more. The DNA for the CDR3 is TGTGCCAGCTCACCCGGGACTGTAACCTACAATGAGCAGTTCTTC. Its protein product is CASSPGTVTYNEQFF. V usage is TRBV18 and J usage is TRBJ2-1; D may be TRBD2 (6 bases). Deletions cut 3 bases from V and 2 bases from J, with 11 bases between. The CDR3 contains 15 residues. The germline CDR1 and CDR2 sequences are KGHSH and LQKENI. Full variable domain (outside the CDR3, taken from reference TRBV18 and TRBJ2-1): NAGVMQNPRHLVRRRGQEARLRCSPMKGHSHVYWYRQLPEEGLKFMVYLQKENIIDESGMPKERFSAEFPKEGPSILRIQQVVRGDSAAYFCASSPGTVTYNEQFFGPGTRLTVL.

The rearrangement uses TRBV18 and TRBJ1-1, with TRBD1 matching over 8 bases. Germline V lookup: CDR1 KGHSH, CDR2 LQKENI. Unmatched junction bases numbered 4, after V lost 4 bases and J lost 3 bases. The CDR3 is made up of 14 amino acids. The CDR3 DNA follows: TGTGCCAGCTCACTACAGACAGGGGACACTGAAGCTTTCTTT. Protein sequence: CASSLQTGDTEAFF.

The chain is built from TRBV27 and TRBJ2-2, with 14 bases lining up with TRBD2. The length of the CDR3 is 17 residues. The germline V gene encodes CDR1 MNHEY and CDR2 SMNVEV (reference sequence). Trimming took 7 bases from V and 7 from J; bases not matched to a gene: 11. The CDR3 DNA follows: TGTGCCAGCAACCGGGGACTAGCGGGAGTTGGTGGCGGGGAGCTGTTTTTT. Residues: CASNRGLAGVGGGELFF.

This clonotype was seen a few times. The chain has TRBV19 and TRBJ2-1; 7 bases map to TRBD2. J lost 4 bases, V lost 6 bases, and 9 bases had no gene match. The CDR3 length is 15 residues. Germline V gives CDR1 LNHDA, CDR2 SQIVND (reference sequence). For the CDR3, the DNA is TGTGCCAGTAGCATTTCTAGCGGACCATACAATGAGCAGTTCTTC. Residues: CASSISSGPYNEQFF.

This clonotype was observed a few times. For the CDR3, the DNA is TGCGCCAGCAGCTTGGCTAGCTGGGGAAATGAGCAGTTCTTC. It codes for CASSLASWGNEQFF. The chain couples TRBV5-1 to TRBJ2-1, with D possibly TRBD2 on 5 matching bases. The V gene lost 0 bases and the J gene lost 7 bases, with 11 bases spanning the gap. This CDR3 is 14 amino acids long. In germline, CDR1 is SGHRS, CDR2 YFSETQ. Looking up the rest from reference TRBV5-1 and TRBJ2-1 gives the full variable domain: KAGVTQTPRYLIKTRGQQVTLSCSPISGHRSVSWYQQTPGQGLQFLFEYFSETQRNKGNFPGRFSGRQFSNSRSEMNVSTLELGDSALYLCASSLASWGNEQFFGPGTRLTVL.

The chain has TRBV19 and TRBJ2-2, with unresolved D. The CDR3 sequence is 18 residues long. The germline V gene encodes CDR1 LNHDA and CDR2 SQIVND (reference sequence). V was pared by 8 bases and J by 5 bases, with 27 bases between. Here the CDR3 DNA reads TGTGCCAGTGGGTTTATTGCTGGTGGGGTTCTTTCAACCGGGGAGCTGTTTTTT. It specifies CASGFIAGGVLSTGELFF.

In its sample, this clonotype was seen a few times. This chain connects TRBV20-1 to TRBJ1-5, with D maybe TRBD1 (6 bases). The germline gives CDR1 DFQATT, CDR2 SNEGSKA (reference sequence). This CDR3 comprises 18 residues. V was shortened by 2 bases and J by 3 bases, with 23 bases between the two germline ends. CDR3 bases: TGCAGTGCTAGATCCCGAGTGTATCAGGGGAGACTCAATCAGCCCCAGCATTTT. Amino acids: CSARSRVYQGRLNQPQHF.

The gene calls are TRBV6-1 and TRBJ2-3, with TRBD2 identical over 9 bases. This CDR3 has 15 residues. Losses at the gene ends were 6 bases for V and 7 bases for J; bases not matched to a gene: 11. Germline V lookup: CDR1 MNHNS, CDR2 SASEGT. Here the CDR3 DNA reads TGTGCCAGCAGACGTAGCGGGAGCATCCCTAATACGCAGTATTTT. This translates into CASRRSGSIPNTQYF.

This clonotype was recorded many times. V is TRBV6-1 and J is TRBJ1-5, with D hard to call. The CDR3 loop spans 12 amino acids. Looked up from germline, CDR1 is MNHNS and CDR2 is SASEGT. The ends were cut back, 6 bases at V and 6 bases at J, with 9 bases in the middle. CDR3 sequence reads: CASREAGQPQHF. In DNA, the CDR3 is TGTGCCAGCAGGGAGGCGGGTCAGCCCCAGCATTTT.

This rearrangement joins TRBV4-2 to TRBJ2-2; D tentatively reads TRBD1 or TRBD2 (6 bases each). CDR3 size: 14 residues. Germline V CDR1 and CDR2: LGHNA, YNFKEQ. The V gene lost 8 bases and the J gene lost 4 bases, with 14 bases spanning the gap. The CDR3 is CASQEEGGTGELFF. In nucleotides, the CDR3 is TGTGCCAGCCAAGAGGAGGGGGGCACCGGGGAGCTGTTTTTT.

This clonotype was picked up a small number of times. This chain uses TRBV4-2 with TRBJ1-6; D gene uncertain. This CDR3 spans 12 amino acids. V lost 0 bases, J lost 13 bases, and 7 bases lay in between. Germline assignment: CDR1 LGHNA and CDR2 YNFKEQ. Here the CDR3 reads CASSQDRGPLHF. The CDR3 nucleotides read TGTGCCAGCAGCCAAGATCGAGGGCCCCTCCACTTT.

This clonotype was found a few times. This sequence joins TRBV4-1 and TRBJ2-7; 11 positions agree with TRBD2. Germline CDR1 reads MGHRA; CDR2 reads YSYEKL. V shed 2 bases and J 7 bases; nucleotides not matched to a gene: 10. There are 16 residues in the CDR3. The CDR3 sequence is CASSQNLAGGNLEQYF. CDR3 DNA: TGCGCCAGCAGCCAAAACCTAGCGGGAGGAAACTTAGAGCAGTACTTC.

This clonotype was recorded many times. This chain links TRBV29-1 with TRBJ2-7, with 7 positions matching TRBD1. CDR1 and CDR2 from the germline V gene are SQVTM and ANQGSEA. CDR3 size: 13 residues. The J segment lost 3 bases and the V segment lost 4 bases, leaving 6 bases of the junction unmatched. The CDR3 nucleotides are TGCAGCGTTGGGCAGGGGACAGACTACGAGCAGTACTTC. It translates to CSVGQGTDYEQYF.

This clonotype was observed a handful of times. A much larger clone lies one base from this, so it may be a read error. For the CDR3, the DNA is TGTGCCAGCTCCCCACGAAAGACGCCTAGCACAGATACGCAGTGTTTT. Its protein is CASSPRKTPSTDTQCF. This chain links TRBV28 with TRBJ2-3; a possible D gene is TRBD2 (5 bases). Germline CDR1 and CDR2: MDHEN and SYDVKM. CDR3 size: 16 residues.

This clonotype has a count of ten or more. The chain employs TRBV7-2 and TRBJ2-3; D is unresolved. Germline CDR1 SGHTA, CDR2 FQGNSA. There are 17 residues in the CDR3. Trimming stripped 5 bases from V and 1 base from J, with 19 bases between. The CDR3 loop reads CASSADSRNYGTDTQYF. The CDR3 DNA reads as TGTGCCAGCAGCGCCGACTCGAGAAATTACGGCACAGATACGCAGTATTTT. The whole variable domain, filled in from reference TRBV7-2 and TRBJ2-3, reads GAGVSQSPSNKVTEKGKDVELRCDPISGHTALYWYRQSLGQGLEFLIYFQGNSAPDKSGLPSDRFSAERTGGSVSTLTIQRTQQEDSAVYLCASSADSRNYGTDTQYFGPGTRLTVL.

This clonotype was recorded at least ten times. The chain links TRBV12-3 or TRBV12-4 to TRBJ2-2; D is ambiguous. V lost 5 bases and J 0 bases, leaving 4 bases between the germline ends. CDR3 length equals 13 residues. The CDR3 nucleotides read TGTGCCAGCAGTCCGGCGAACACCGGGGAGCTGTTTTTT. This encodes CASSPANTGELFF.

This chain connects TRBV19 to TRBJ1-5, with D unresolved. CDR1 and CDR2 from the germline V gene are LNHDA and SQIVND (reference sequence). This CDR3 has 11 residues. V was pared by 2 bases and J by 16 bases, with 12 bases between. The CDR3, as DNA: TGTGCCAGTAGTATAACGGGGTCGAGACATTTT. It translates to CASSITGSRHF.

This chain joins TRBV28 and TRBJ1-1; D remains unclear. V was trimmed by 6 bases and J by 1 base, leaving 24 bases between them. Germline lookup yields CDR1 MDHEN and CDR2 SYDVKM. The CDR3 is 18 amino acids. The CDR3 sequence is CASSYPWRQVGENTEAFF. DNA for the CDR3: TGTGCCAGCAGCTACCCGTGGCGACAAGTCGGGGAGAACACTGAAGCTTTCTTT.

About this clonotype itself: Being one base from a much bigger clone, this may be a read error. The chain links TRBV24-1 to TRBJ1-1; TRBD1 might be the D (5 bases). The CDR3 extends over 12 amino acids. Germline V gene sequence: CDR1 KGHDR, CDR2 SFDVKD. CDR3 loop: CAADAKDTGAFF. The CDR3 DNA sequence: TGTGCCGCCGACGCCAAGGACACTGGAGCTTTCTTT.

The chain joins TRBV28 to TRBJ2-4; D perhaps matches TRBD2 (6 bases). The CDR3 has 14 residues. V gave up 5 bases and J gave up 8 bases, with 16 bases separating them. CDR1 and CDR2 from the germline V gene are MDHEN and SYDVKM. For the CDR3, the DNA is TGTGCCAGCAGTCCCCAGAAGGCGGGACACATTCAGTACTTC. Translated, it gives CASSPQKAGHIQYF.

Ten or more counts support this clonotype. The chain carries TRBV27 and TRBJ2-7; 8 bases are shared with TRBD2. Germline V CDR1 and CDR2: MNHEY, SMNVEV (reference sequence). CDR3 length: 15 amino acids. Germline trimming cut 4 bases from V and 2 bases from J; bases unmatched to any gene: 7. CDR3: CASSSTPGLAYEQYF. The CDR3 nucleotides are TGTGCCAGCAGTTCTACGCCGGGACTAGCCTACGAGCAGTACTTC.

This chain uses TRBV28 with TRBJ2-7; the D gene is possibly TRBD1 (6 bases). Germline values: CDR1 MDHEN, CDR2 SYDVKM. The CDR3 is 15 residues long. Trimming left V 6 bases short and J 5 bases short, with 20 bases between. DNA for the CDR3: TGTGCCAGCAGCCCGAGGGTCAGGGGTTTCCACGAGCAGTACTTC. Its translation: CASSPRVRGFHEQYF.